This T cell receptor (beta chain) appears in the sequencing data of a study of early T cells in non-severe SARS-CoV-2 infection. Overall study findings and caveats: VDJdb-based matching was biased toward anti-spike CD8 responses and missed private and CD4 specificities.

V was clipped by 8 bases and J by 0 bases, with 10 bases between them. The germline V gene has CDR1 MNHNS and CDR2 SASEGT. The CDR3 sequence is 14 residues long. Unique molecular identifiers were affixed to single, distinct cDNA molecules. TCRdb itself ran the 5' RACE reads through MiXCR, one entry per CDR3 protein. The top ten clones hold 17% of a sample with 50,000 to 70,000 distinct CDR3 sequences, more than 8.5% of them seen once. The table lists this clonotype with a few counts. The antigen remains unidentified. Sample: whole blood. This clonotype was obtained from an adult who was a healthcare worker with PCR-confirmed SARS-CoV-2 infection or an uninfected control (not recorded which). The chain uses TRBV6-1 and TRBJ2-2, with D perhaps matching TRBD1 (6 bases). DNA for the CDR3: TGTGCCAGCGAAGGACAGACGAACACCGGGGAGCTGTTTTTT. This encodes CASEGQTNTGELFF.